This T cell receptor beta chain was identified during a study of CD8+CD57+ T cells in acquired aplastic anemia. Study-wide context: The DNA of sorted CD4+ and CD8+ cells averaged approximately 3.4 ug.

Genomic DNA templated the TCR beta VDJ and CDR3 profiling. In TCRdb, the reads were re-called with MiXCR into one record per CDR3 protein. The sample lists hundreds of thousands of distinct CDR3 sequences, 70% to 85% occurring once. An expansion of CD8+CD57+ cells by flow cytometry had been shown in patients chosen for sequencing. Blood came from patients not yet given any therapy. For this clonotype: Its antigen remains unidentified.

Between the trimmed V and J ends, which lost 0 bases and 12 bases, there was a span of 21 bases. The CDR3 runs to 15 residues. Germline V gives CDR1 SGDLS, CDR2 YYNGEE. General study results and limits: Patients and controls had in common 25 to 35 CD8+ CDR3 sequences. Patient and control CD8+ Simpson's diversity was not significantly different.

The material sequenced was sorted CD4+, CD8+, or CD8+CD57+ T cells (not recorded which) from PBMCs. The TCR originated in a human donor with aplastic anemia. V usage is TRBV9 and J usage is TRBJ1-2; maybe TRBD1 (6 bases). The CDR3 here is CASSVEGRQAYTDTF. The CDR3 region has the DNA TGTGCCAGCAGCGTAGAAGGAAGACAGGCCTACACTGACACCTTC.